This TCR beta chain was sequenced during a study of tumor-infiltrating lymphocytes in oesophageal squamous cell carcinoma. The CDR3 sequence is 14 residues long. Per germline, CDR1 SGHVS and CDR2 FNYEAQ. Trimming left V 5 bases short and J 0 bases short, with 9 bases between. Each CDR3 protein is one row after TCRdb ran MiXCR on the PCR reads. The sample consists of almost 20,000 distinct CDR3 sequences, under 40% of them appearing once. Material for sequencing was blood. The origin of this receptor is a male donor with esophageal squamous cell carcinoma. This chain connects TRBV7-6 to TRBJ2-3; D possibly corresponds to TRBD1 (6 bases). The CDR3 reads CASSEGHSTDTQYF. CDR3 nucleotides: TGTGCCAGCAGCGAGGGACATAGCACAGATACGCAGTATTTT.